This TCR beta chain was recorded in a study of cytomegalovirus exposure and HLA in healthy donors. The PCR contained 60 Vbeta and 13 Jbeta primers. TCRdb's copy holds only in-frame clones and misses some; the assay was immunoSEQ multiplex PCR. The data show around 130,000 clones, about 70% seen once. The CDR3 runs to 17 residues. The germline V and J ends were trimmed by 2 bases and 4 bases, with 18 bases remaining between them. CDR1 and CDR2 (germline): SGDLS, YYNGEE. The chain recombines TRBV9 with TRBJ1-4, with D unclear. The receptor comes from a woman in her thirties or forties in good health and CMV-seropositive. Material for sequencing was PBMCs. CDR3 in amino acids: CASSVDAWVRGNEKLFF. CDR3 bases: TGTGCCAGCAGCGTTGATGCCTGGGTCAGAGGTAATGAAAAACTGTTTTTT.